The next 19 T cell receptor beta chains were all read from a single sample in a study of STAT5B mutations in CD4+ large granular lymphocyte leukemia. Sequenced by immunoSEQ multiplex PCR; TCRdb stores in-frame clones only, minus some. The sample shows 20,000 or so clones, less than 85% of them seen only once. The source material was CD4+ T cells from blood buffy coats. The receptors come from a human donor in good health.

The CDR3 DNA follows: TGTGCCAGTAGTATCCTTGGACAGGGGAATCAGCCCCAGCATTTT. Its translation: CASSILGQGNQPQHF. This chain joins TRBV19 and TRBJ1-5; 9 nucleotides align to TRBD1. The CDR3 has 15 amino acids. The V gene's germline CDR1 is LNHDA and CDR2 SQIVND (reference sequence). V lost 3 bases, J lost 4 bases, and 4 bases stayed unmatched.

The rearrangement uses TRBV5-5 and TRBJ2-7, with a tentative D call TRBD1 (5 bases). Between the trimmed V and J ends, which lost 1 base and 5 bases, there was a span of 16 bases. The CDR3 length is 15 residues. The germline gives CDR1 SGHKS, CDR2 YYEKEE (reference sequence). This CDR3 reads CASSLSQGAPHEQYF. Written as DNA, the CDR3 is TGTGCCAGCAGCTTGTCCCAGGGCGCCCCCCACGAGCAGTACTTC.

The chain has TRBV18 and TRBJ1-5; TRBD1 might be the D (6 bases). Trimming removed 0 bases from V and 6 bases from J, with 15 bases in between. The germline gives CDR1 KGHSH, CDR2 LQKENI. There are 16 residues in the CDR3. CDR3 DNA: TGTGCCAGCTCACCACCGGGGGGGGCAGTGGGTCAGCCCCAGCATTTT. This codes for CASSPPGGAVGQPQHF.

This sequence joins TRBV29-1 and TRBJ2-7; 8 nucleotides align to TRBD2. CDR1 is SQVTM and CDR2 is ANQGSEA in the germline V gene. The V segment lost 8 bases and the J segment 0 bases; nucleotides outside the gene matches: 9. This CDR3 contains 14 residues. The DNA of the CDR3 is TGCAGCCCGCATCTAGCGGGCAGCTCCTACGAGCAGTACTTC. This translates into CSPHLAGSSYEQYF.

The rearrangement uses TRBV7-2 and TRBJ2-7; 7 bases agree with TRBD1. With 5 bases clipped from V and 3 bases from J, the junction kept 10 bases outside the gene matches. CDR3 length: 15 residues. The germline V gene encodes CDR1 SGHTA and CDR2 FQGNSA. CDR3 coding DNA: TGTGCCAGCAGCCCGCGACAGGGTGGAGGCTACGAGCAGTACTTC. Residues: CASSPRQGGGYEQYF.

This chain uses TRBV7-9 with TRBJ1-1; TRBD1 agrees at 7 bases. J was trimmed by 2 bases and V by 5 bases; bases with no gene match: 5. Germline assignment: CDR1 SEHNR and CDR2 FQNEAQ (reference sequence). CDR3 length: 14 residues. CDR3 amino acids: CASSDRAANTEAFF. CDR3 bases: TGTGCCAGCAGCGACAGGGCGGCCAACACTGAAGCTTTCTTT.

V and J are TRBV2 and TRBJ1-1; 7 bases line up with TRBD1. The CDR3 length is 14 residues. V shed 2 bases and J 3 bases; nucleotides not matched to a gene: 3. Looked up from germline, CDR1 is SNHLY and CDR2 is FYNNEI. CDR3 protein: CASSELRGHTEAFF. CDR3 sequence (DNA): TGTGCCAGCAGTGAACTAAGGGGGCACACTGAAGCTTTCTTT.

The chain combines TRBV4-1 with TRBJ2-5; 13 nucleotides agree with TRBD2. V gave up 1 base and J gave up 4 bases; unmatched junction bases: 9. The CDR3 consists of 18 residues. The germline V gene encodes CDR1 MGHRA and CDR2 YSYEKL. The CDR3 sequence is CASSQAQLAGGQGETQYF. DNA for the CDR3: TGCGCCAGCAGCCAAGCCCAACTAGCGGGAGGGCAAGGAGAGACCCAGTACTTC.

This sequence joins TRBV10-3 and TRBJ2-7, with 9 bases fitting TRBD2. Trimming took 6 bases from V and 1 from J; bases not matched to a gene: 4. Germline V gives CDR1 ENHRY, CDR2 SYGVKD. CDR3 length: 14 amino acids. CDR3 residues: CAIRGSGGSYEQYF. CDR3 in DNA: TGTGCCATCAGAGGTAGCGGGGGTTCCTACGAGCAGTACTTC.

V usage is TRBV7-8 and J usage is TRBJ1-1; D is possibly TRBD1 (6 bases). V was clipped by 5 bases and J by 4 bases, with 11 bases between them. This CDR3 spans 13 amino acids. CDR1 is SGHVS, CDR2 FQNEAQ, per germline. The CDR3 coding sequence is TGTGCCAGCAGCGCTAGGGGGACCACTGAAGCTTTCTTT. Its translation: CASSARGTTEAFF.

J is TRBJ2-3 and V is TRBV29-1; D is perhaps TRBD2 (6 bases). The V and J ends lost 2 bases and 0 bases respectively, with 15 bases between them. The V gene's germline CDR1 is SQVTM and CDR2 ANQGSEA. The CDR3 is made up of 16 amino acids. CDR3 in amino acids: CSVEQSGRTSTDTQYF. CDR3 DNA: TGCAGCGTTGAACAATCCGGGAGAACTAGCACAGATACGCAGTATTTT.

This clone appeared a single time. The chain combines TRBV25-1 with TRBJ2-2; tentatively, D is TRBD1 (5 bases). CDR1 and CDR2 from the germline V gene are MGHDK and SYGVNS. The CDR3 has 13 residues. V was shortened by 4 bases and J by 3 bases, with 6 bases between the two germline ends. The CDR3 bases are TGTGCCAGCAGTGGACAGTACACCGGGGAGCTGTTTTTT. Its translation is CASSGQYTGELFF.

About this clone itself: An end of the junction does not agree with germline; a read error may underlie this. The CDR3 here is CASSDDRVLNTEAFF. Written as DNA, the CDR3 is TGTGCCAGCAGTGACGACAGGGTTTTGAATACTGAAGCTTTCTTT. This chain uses TRBV6-1 with TRBJ1-1, with 7 bases aligning to TRBD1. In germline, CDR1 is MNHNS, CDR2 SASEGT. This CDR3 spans 15 amino acids.

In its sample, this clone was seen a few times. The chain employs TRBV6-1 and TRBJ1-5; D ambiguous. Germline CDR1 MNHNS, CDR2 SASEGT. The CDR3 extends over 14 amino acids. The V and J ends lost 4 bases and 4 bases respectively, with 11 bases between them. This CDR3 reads CASSVANSNQPQHF. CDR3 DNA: TGTGCCAGCAGTGTGGCAAACTCTAATCAGCCCCAGCATTTT.

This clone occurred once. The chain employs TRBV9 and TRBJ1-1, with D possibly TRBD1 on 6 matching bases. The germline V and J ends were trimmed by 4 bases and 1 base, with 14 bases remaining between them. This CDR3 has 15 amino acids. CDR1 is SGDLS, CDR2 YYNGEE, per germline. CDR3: CASSLTGNWNTEAFF. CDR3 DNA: TGTGCCAGCAGCCTAACAGGGAACTGGAACACTGAAGCTTTCTTT.

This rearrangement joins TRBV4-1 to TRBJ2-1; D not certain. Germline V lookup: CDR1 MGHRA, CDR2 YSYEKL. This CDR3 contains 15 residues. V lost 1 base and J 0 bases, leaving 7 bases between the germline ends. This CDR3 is CASSQAESSYNEQFF. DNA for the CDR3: TGCGCCAGCAGCCAAGCGGAGAGCTCCTACAATGAGCAGTTCTTC.

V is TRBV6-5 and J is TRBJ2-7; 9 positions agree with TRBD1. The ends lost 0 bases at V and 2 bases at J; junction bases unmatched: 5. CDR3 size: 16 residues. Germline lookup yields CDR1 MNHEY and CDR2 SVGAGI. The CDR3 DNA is TGTGCCAGCAGTTACTCATCCCGGACAGGGGCCTACGAGCAGTACTTC. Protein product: CASSYSSRTGAYEQYF.

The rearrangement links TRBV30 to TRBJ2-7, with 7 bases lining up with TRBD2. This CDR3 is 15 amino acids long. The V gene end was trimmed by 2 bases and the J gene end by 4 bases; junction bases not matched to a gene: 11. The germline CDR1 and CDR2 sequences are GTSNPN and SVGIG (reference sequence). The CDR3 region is CAWSRRDYQRYEQYF. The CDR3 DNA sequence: TGTGCCTGGAGTCGAAGGGACTACCAGAGGTACGAGCAGTACTTC.

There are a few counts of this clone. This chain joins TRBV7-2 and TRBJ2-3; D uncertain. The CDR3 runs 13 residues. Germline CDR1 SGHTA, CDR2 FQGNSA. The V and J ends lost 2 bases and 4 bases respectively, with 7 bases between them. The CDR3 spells CASSLSFSDTQYF. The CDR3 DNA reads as TGTGCCAGCAGCTTAAGTTTTTCAGATACGCAGTATTTT.